This TCR beta chain was identified during a study of CD4+ T cells in melanoma. This table comes from immunoSEQ multiplex PCR, and its TCRdb copy is limited to in-frame clones, with some not included. The sample includes some 110,000 clones, roughly 90% of them seen just once. Study results and caveats: A reported correlation linked neoantigen-specific CD4+ T cells to CD8+, macrophage and B cell function.

J lost 2 bases, V lost 5 bases, and 10 bases had no gene match. The CDR3 contains 16 residues. Per the germline V gene, CDR1 is SGHTA and CDR2 is FQGNSA. Concerning this clone itself: The antigen remains undetermined.

The V gene is TRBV7-2, the J gene TRBJ2-7, with 9 bases identical to TRBD2. The source material was peripheral blood. This clonotype originated in a human donor with melanoma. The chain's CDR3 is CASSHDAGGRPYEQYF. The CDR3, as DNA: TGTGCCAGCAGCCACGACGCGGGGGGGCGCCCCTACGAGCAGTACTTC.